This T cell receptor (beta chain) was recovered during a study of shared clonotypes between healthy human individuals. Study information: Each donor's CD8 memory used one plate, CD8 naive two, each CD4 subset three.

Selected positively for CCR7 and CD45RO-negative, naive CD8 cells excluded terminally differentiated effector memory CD45RA+ cells. The repertoire was sequenced with immunoSEQ multiplex PCR; TCRdb's copy has only in-frame clones and lacks some. The sample includes some 2,000,000 clones, about 95% of them seen just once. V was cut by 0 bases and J by 7 bases, with 12 bases left in between. The V gene's germline CDR1 is SQVTM and CDR2 ANQGSEA. There are 13 residues in the CDR3. The chain is built from TRBV29-1 and TRBJ1-2; weak D call: TRBD1 (5 bases). The sequence derives from a man younger than 30 in good health. Sequenced input: naive CD8+ T cells sorted from blood. CDR3 nucleotides: TGCAGCGTTGAAGATCAGCGGACAACTGGCTACACCTTC. The encoded protein is CSVEDQRTTGYTF.